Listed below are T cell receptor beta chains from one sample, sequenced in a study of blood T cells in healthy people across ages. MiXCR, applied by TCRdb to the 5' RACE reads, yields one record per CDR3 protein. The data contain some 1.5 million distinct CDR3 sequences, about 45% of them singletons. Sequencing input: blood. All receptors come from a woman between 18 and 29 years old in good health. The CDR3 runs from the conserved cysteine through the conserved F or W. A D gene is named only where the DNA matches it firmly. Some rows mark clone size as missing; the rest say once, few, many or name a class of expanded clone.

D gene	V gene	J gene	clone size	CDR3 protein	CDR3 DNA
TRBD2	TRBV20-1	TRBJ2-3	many	CSAIPLAGGLNTQYF	TGCAGTGCAATCCCGCTAGCGGGGGGGTTGAATACGCAGTATTTT
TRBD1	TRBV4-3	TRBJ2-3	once	CASSPRDRWTGTQYF	TGCGCCAGCTCCCCCCGGGACAGATGGACAGGTACGCAGTATTTT
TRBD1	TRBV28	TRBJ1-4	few	CASAQGGQKLFF	TGTGCCAGCGCACAAGGGGGCCAAAAACTGTTTTTT
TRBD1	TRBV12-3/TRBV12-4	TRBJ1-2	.	CASSRWTGRDYGYTF	TGTGCCAGCAGTCGGTGGACAGGGAGAGACTATGGCTACACCTTC
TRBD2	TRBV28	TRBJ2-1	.	CASSLWSGGVYNEQFF	TGTGCCAGCAGTTTATGGAGCGGGGGGGTCTACAATGAGCAGTTCTTC
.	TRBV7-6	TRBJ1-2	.	CASSKNGGYGYTF	TGTGCCAGCAGTAAAAACGGAGGGTATGGCTACACCTTC
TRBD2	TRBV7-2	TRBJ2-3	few	CASSSRPLPPAGGGDTQYF	TGTGCCAGCAGCTCCCGACCTCTCCCACCAGCGGGAGGTGGAGATACGCAGTATTTT
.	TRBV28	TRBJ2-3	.	CASSLSGTRPDTQYF	TGTGCCAGCAGTTTATCTGGGACAAGACCAGATACGCAGTATTTT
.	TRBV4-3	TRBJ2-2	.	CASSQDKHTRELFF	TGCGCCAGCAGCCAAGATAAACACACCAGGGAGCTGTTTTTT
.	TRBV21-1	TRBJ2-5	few	CASRRYRWETQYF	TGTGCCAGCAGGAGGTACCGGTGGGAGACCCAGTACTTC
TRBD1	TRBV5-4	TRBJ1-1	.	CASSFPGTGMYTEAFF	TGTGCCAGCAGCTTTCCCGGGACAGGGATGTATACTGAAGCTTTCTTT
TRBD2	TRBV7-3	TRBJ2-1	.	CASSLIAGPGAYNEQFF	TGTGCCAGCAGCTTAATAGCGGGTCCGGGGGCCTACAATGAGCAGTTCTTC
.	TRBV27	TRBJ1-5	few	CASSSSGGQPQHF	TGTGCCAGCAGTTCCTCGGGGGGGCAGCCCCAGCATTTT
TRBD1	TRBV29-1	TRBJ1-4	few	CSVGRAGGNEKLFF	TGCAGCGTCGGAAGGGCAGGGGGTAATGAAAAACTGTTTTTT
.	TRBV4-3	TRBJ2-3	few	CASSQLVNTDTQYF	TGCGCCAGCAGCCAACTAGTAAACACAGATACGCAGTATTTT
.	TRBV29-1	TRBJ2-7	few	CSVEVSGASYEQYF	TGCAGCGTTGAGGTTAGCGGAGCGTCCTACGAGCAGTACTTC
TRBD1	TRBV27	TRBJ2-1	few	CASIEDRVVYNEQFF	TGTGCCAGCATCGAGGACAGGGTGGTGTACAATGAGCAGTTCTTC
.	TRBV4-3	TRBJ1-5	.	CASSQDYNQPQRF	TGCGCCAGCAGCCAAGATTACAATCAGCCCCAGCGTTTT
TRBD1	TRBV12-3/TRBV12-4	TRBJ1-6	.	CASRLGQGLSGWNSPLHF	TGTGCCAGCAGACTCGGACAGGGGCTCTCCGGGTGGAATTCACCCCTCCACTTT
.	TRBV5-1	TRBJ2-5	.	CASSLFGEQETQYF	TGCGCCAGCAGCTTATTTGGCGAACAAGAGACCCAGTACTTC
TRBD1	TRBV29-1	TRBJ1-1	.	CSVGNRGMNTEAFF	TGCAGCGTTGGGAACAGGGGCATGAACACTGAAGCTTTCTTT
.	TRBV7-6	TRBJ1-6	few	CASSLGGRGNSPLHF	TGTGCCAGCAGCTTAGGTGGCAGGGGCAATTCACCCCTCCACTTT
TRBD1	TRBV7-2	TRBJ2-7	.	CASSLDTGVQYEQYF	TGTGCCAGCAGCTTAGATACAGGGGTTCAATACGAGCAGTACTTC
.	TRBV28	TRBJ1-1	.	CASSLVAADTVTEAFF	TGTGCCAGCAGTTTGGTTGCTGCGGACACGGTCACTGAAGCTTTCTTT
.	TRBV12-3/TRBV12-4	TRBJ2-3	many	CASSLLGLPTDTQYF	TGTGCCAGCAGCTTGCTGGGACTGCCCACAGATACGCAGTATTTT
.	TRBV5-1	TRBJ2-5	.	CASSLGVAQETQYF	TGCGCCAGCAGCTTGGGGGTGGCCCAAGAGACCCAGTACTTC
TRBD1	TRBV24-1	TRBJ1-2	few	CATSENRGTGANYGYTF	TGTGCCACCAGTGAAAACCGGGGGACAGGAGCTAACTATGGCTACACCTTC
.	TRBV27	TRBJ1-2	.	CASGGDGYGYTF	TGTGCCAGCGGGGGAGACGGCTATGGCTACACCTTC
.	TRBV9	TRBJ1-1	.	CASSVAGPAQDTEAFF	TGTGCCAGCAGCGTCGCAGGCCCTGCCCAAGACACTGAAGCTTTCTTT
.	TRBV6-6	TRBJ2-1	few	CASSYYSNNEQFF	TGTGCCAGCAGTTACTACAGCAACAATGAGCAGTTCTTC
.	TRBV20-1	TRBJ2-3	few	CSARDRVWGAGRRSSTDTQYF	TGCAGTGCTAGAGATCGTGTATGGGGGGCGGGGCGGAGATCTAGCACAGATACGCAGTATTTT
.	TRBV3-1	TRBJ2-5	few	CASSRPVDGTQYF	TGTGCCAGCAGCCGGCCAGTAGATGGGACCCAGTACTTC